This T cell receptor beta chain was sequenced for a study of control samples from healthy donors and cancer patients. Assay used: immunoSEQ multiplex PCR; TCRdb lists only in-frame clones, some missing. Among about 89,000 clones, over 75% were seen once, and the ten largest hold more than 2%. From germline, CDR1 is SGHVS and CDR2 FQNEAQ. V lost 5 bases, J lost 9 bases, and 14 bases lay in between. This CDR3 spans 13 amino acids. Source material: blood. This chain links TRBV7-8 with TRBJ2-1, with unresolved D. The sequence came from a woman aged 40 to 49 in good health. Written as DNA, the CDR3 is TGTGCCAGCAGCATTCTAAGCAGTGGTGAGCAGTTCTTC. It specifies CASSILSSGEQFF.